This TCR beta chain was obtained from a study of T cells after yellow fever vaccination. V lost 4 bases, J lost 2 bases, and 14 bases lay in between. The length of the CDR3 is 15 residues. Germline CDR1 is SGHRS and CDR2 is YFSETQ. Template-switching 5'RACE yielded the TCR cDNA; a universal primer site and UMIs were added in the process. MiXCR, run by TCRdb on the 5' RACE reads, gives a single entry per CDR3 protein. Of about 580,000 distinct CDR3 sequences in the sample, less than 20% are singletons; the top ten hold 15% to 20%. Findings and caveats of the study: Subsequent to the booster, the majority of primary-vaccination clones reappeared (around 97% CD4, approximately 90% CD8).

Of note for this clonotype: The antigen is undetermined.

Source: PBMCs, taken around 5 days after the first yellow fever vaccination. This receptor was identified in a young man who received the YFV17D yellow fever vaccine. The V gene is TRBV5-1, the J gene TRBJ2-3; D unclear. This CDR3 reads CASSRTGPSTDTQYF. CDR3 coding DNA: TGCGCCAGCAGCCGAACCGGGCCGTCCACAGATACGCAGTATTTT.